This T cell receptor (beta chain) was recorded in a study of blood T cell repertoires in COVID-19. With V trimmed by 8 bases and J by 9 bases, 8 bases remained unmatched. CDR3 length equals 14 residues. The germline V gene has CDR1 MDHEN and CDR2 SYDVKM. Measured with immunoSEQ multiplex PCR; TCRdb has only the in-frame clones, and not every one. The profile shows about 350,000 clones, roughly 90% of them singletons. Recruits, aged roughly 18 to 90 years, lived in 24 US areas. The specimen was PBMCs or T cells enriched from blood (not recorded which). The TCR sequence derives from a woman between 25 and 40 years old who had been exposed to COVID-19. This chain links TRBV28 with TRBJ1-6; 9 positions agree with TRBD1. The CDR3 nucleotides are TGTGCCAGCGTGGGACAGGGATCAAGTTCACCCCTCCACTTT. It codes for CASVGQGSSSPLHF. The variable domain in full, completed from reference TRBV28 and TRBJ1-6, reads DVKVTQSSRYLVKRTGEKVFLECVQDMDHENMFWYRQDPGLGLRLIYFSYDVKMKEKGDIPEGYSVSREKKERFSLILESASTNQTSMYLCASVGQGSSSPLHFGNGTRLTVT.